Sequencing of this TCR beta chain was carried out in a study of technical replicates of blood from several donors. The germline V gene has CDR1 SNHLY and CDR2 FYNNEI. The CDR3 runs 14 residues. V lost 0 bases and J lost 8, with 13 bases in between. Sequencing used immunoSEQ multiplex PCR; TCRdb keeps in-frame clones, though not all of them. The sample includes 85,000 to 100,000 clones, approximately 94% of them seen just once. This clonotype was obtained from a human donor in good health. Sequencing was carried out using T cells isolated from PBMCs. This sequence joins TRBV2 and TRBJ1-2; maybe TRBD1 (6 bases). In DNA, the CDR3 is TGTGCCAGCAGTGAAGCCAGACAGGTCGACGGCTACACCTTC. Protein sequence: CASSEARQVDGYTF.